These 23 T cell receptor beta chains originate from one sample sequenced in a study of shared clonotypes between healthy human individuals. TCRdb's copy holds only in-frame clones and misses some; the assay was immunoSEQ multiplex PCR. The data hold over 2 million clones, with approximately 95% observed a single time. Sequenced: naive CD4+ T cells sorted from blood. Specified subset: CD45RA+ positively selected. These receptors all come from a man between 18 and 35 years old in good health.

The chain has TRBV28 and TRBJ2-4, with TRBD1 matching 9 bases. CDR1 is MDHEN, CDR2 SYDVKM, per germline. CDR3 length: 15 residues. Trimming at V came to 2 bases and at J to 7 bases, leaving 6 bases not matched to a gene. Written as DNA, the CDR3 is TGTGCCAGCAGTTTAGGGGGACAGGGTCGCAACATTCAGTACTTC. Its translation is CASSLGGQGRNIQYF.

The rearrangement uses TRBV5-4 and TRBJ2-5; 9 bases agree with TRBD2. This CDR3 region has 16 residues. The ends lost 0 bases at V and 2 bases at J; junction bases unmatched: 5. CDR1 and CDR2 (germline): SGHNT, YYREEE (reference sequence). The CDR3 region is CASSLDLAGRQETQYF. CDR3 DNA: TGTGCCAGCAGCTTGGATCTAGCGGGGAGACAAGAGACCCAGTACTTC. The full variable domain, rest sourced from reference TRBV5-4 and TRBJ2-5, is ETGVTQSPTHLIKTRGQQVTLRCSSQSGHNTVSWYQQALGQGPQFIFQYYREEENGRGNFPPRFSGLQFPNYSSELNVNALELDDSALYLCASSLDLAGRQETQYFGPGTRLLVL.

The V and J genes are TRBV10-2 and TRBJ2-5; D possibly matches TRBD1 or TRBD2 (5 bases each). CDR1 is WSHSY and CDR2 is SAAADI in the germline V gene. This CDR3 comprises 13 residues. Trimming pared 10 bases from V and 2 bases from J, leaving 14 bases between. The CDR3: CATSRGVQETQYF. The CDR3 nucleotides are TGCGCCACATCGAGGGGAGTACAAGAGACCCAGTACTTC.

The chain carries TRBV6-4 and TRBJ2-1; 11 bases are a match to TRBD1. The length of the CDR3 is 15 residues. V dropped 6 bases and J dropped 9; count of bases not matched to a gene: 10. Germline CDR1 is MRHNA and CDR2 is SNTAGT. The CDR3: CASSAGTGGWSEQFF. The CDR3 DNA reads TGTGCCAGCAGCGCCGGGACAGGGGGTTGGAGTGAGCAGTTCTTC.

Remarks on this clone: This sample also contains other DNA sequences that code for the same CDR3. This chain connects TRBV2 to TRBJ1-2; unclear D gene. Germline CDR1 SNHLY, CDR2 FYNNEI. CDR3 length equals 12 residues. With 4 bases removed from V and 4 bases from J, the gap between germline ends came to 7 bases. Written as DNA, the CDR3 is TGTGCCAGCAGTGGGAGTCGCTATGGCTACACCTTC. Amino acid sequence: CASSGSRYGYTF.

The V and J genes are TRBV19 and TRBJ1-4; a possible D gene is TRBD1 (6 bases). Germline V gene data show CDR1 as LNHDA and CDR2 as SQIVND (reference sequence). Trimming pared 3 bases from V and 8 bases from J, leaving 19 bases between. The CDR3 totals 16 residues. As DNA, the CDR3 is TGTGCCAGTAGTATTGGGTACAGCGCCGGGGGCGAAAAACTGTTTTTT. Protein sequence: CASSIGYSAGGEKLFF.

This clone appeared once. The chain carries TRBV29-1 and TRBJ2-3; 10 bases match TRBD1. Looked up from germline, CDR1 is SQVTM and CDR2 is ANQGSEA. CDR3 length: 14 residues. After removal of 7 bases from V and 2 bases from J, the junction contained 6 bases not matched to a gene. The CDR3 sequence: CSAGTGANTDTQYF. For the CDR3, the DNA is TGCAGCGCAGGGACAGGGGCGAACACAGATACGCAGTATTTT.

About this clone: This CDR3 is also generated by other DNA sequences in the sample. V and J are TRBV5-1 and TRBJ1-1; D may be TRBD1 (6 bases). Looked up from germline, CDR1 is SGHRS and CDR2 is YFSETQ. The CDR3 length is 13 residues. V dropped 1 base and J dropped 4 bases, with 8 bases sitting between them. The CDR3 here is CASSLTGTTEAFF. The CDR3 nucleotides read TGCGCCAGCAGCTTGACAGGGACCACTGAAGCTTTCTTT.

V gene TRBV5-6 combines with J gene TRBJ2-7, with 8 nucleotides matching TRBD2. Per germline, CDR1 SGHDT and CDR2 YYEEEE. After removal of 1 base from V and 3 bases from J, the junction contained 6 bases not matched to a gene. The CDR3 runs to 15 residues. Written as DNA, the CDR3 is TGTGCCAGCAGCTTGCAGAGCGGGAGCTACTACGAGCAGTACTTC. Protein sequence: CASSLQSGSYYEQYF.

This clone appeared a single time. The rearrangement joins TRBV6-6 to TRBJ1-2; 10 bases are shared with TRBD1. There are 15 residues in the CDR3. The ends lost 1 base at V and 4 bases at J; junction bases unmatched: 3. Germline V gene sequence: CDR1 MNHNY, CDR2 SVGAGI (reference sequence). CDR3 sequence (DNA): TGTGCCAGCAGTTACTTGACAGGGGGCAGCTATGGCTACACCTTC. Encoded protein: CASSYLTGGSYGYTF.

As for this clone: The same CDR3 is also encoded by other DNA sequences in this sample. The chain combines TRBV19 with TRBJ1-1, with TRBD1 matching 9 bases. The CDR3 length is 14 residues. Losses at the gene ends were 5 bases for V and 4 bases for J; bases not matched to a gene: 5. The germline V gene has CDR1 LNHDA and CDR2 SQIVND (reference sequence). Here the CDR3 reads CASSVTGGGTEAFF. The CDR3 nucleotides are TGTGCCAGTAGTGTGACAGGGGGGGGCACTGAAGCTTTCTTT.

The rearrangement joins TRBV6-4 to TRBJ2-2; D perhaps matches TRBD2 (6 bases). The ends were cut back, 5 bases at V and 1 base at J, with 11 bases in the middle. There are 15 residues in the CDR3. CDR1 and CDR2 (germline): MRHNA, SNTAGT. This chain's CDR3 is CASSPHSGNTGELFF. In nucleotides, the CDR3 is TGTGCCAGCAGTCCCCATAGCGGGAACACCGGGGAGCTGTTTTTT.

With regard to this clone: This sample also contains other DNA sequences that code for the same CDR3. CDR3 protein: CASSLVAGSGANVLTF. The CDR3 nucleotides read TGTGCCAGCAGCTTAGTAGCCGGCTCTGGGGCCAACGTCCTGACTTTC. The rearrangement joins TRBV7-2 to TRBJ2-6; D gene ambiguous. The CDR3 has 16 residues. Germline CDR1 SGHTA, CDR2 FQGNSA. V shed 1 base and J shed 0 bases, with 7 bases lying between them.

The chain has TRBV25-1 and TRBJ2-3, with 11 bases aligning to TRBD2. The CDR3 has 15 amino acids. Unmatched junction bases numbered 3, after V lost 6 bases and J lost 1 base. Germline CDR1 and CDR2: MGHDK and SYGVNS. DNA for the CDR3: TGTGCCAGCAGCCTACTAGCGGGGGGCACAGATACGCAGTATTTT. This sequence encodes CASSLLAGGTDTQYF.

The chain joins TRBV5-6 to TRBJ2-7; maybe TRBD1 (5 bases). Germline CDR1 SGHDT, CDR2 YYEEEE. The V gene lost 2 bases and the J gene lost 0 bases, with 12 bases spanning the gap. CDR3 length equals 15 residues. Here the CDR3 DNA reads TGTGCCAGCAGCTTTGGGGCCTTGAGCTCCTACGAGCAGTACTTC. Its protein is CASSFGALSSYEQYF.

This chain links TRBV25-1 with TRBJ2-7; 8 nucleotides agree with TRBD1. With V trimmed by 1 base and J by 0 bases, 5 bases remained unmatched. The CDR3 extends over 16 amino acids. CDR1 is MGHDK, CDR2 SYGVNS, per germline. The CDR3 DNA is TGTGCCAGCAGTGAATCCCCAGGGGGCAGCTCCTACGAGCAGTACTTC. This translates into CASSESPGGSSYEQYF.

The chain links TRBV9 to TRBJ2-1; TRBD2 aligns across 11 bases. The germline CDR1 and CDR2 sequences are SGDLS and YYNGEE. V lost 4 bases, J lost 8 bases, and 14 bases stayed unmatched. The length of the CDR3 is 17 residues. The CDR3 spells CASSLYGPSGGSDEQFF. CDR3 sequence (DNA): TGTGCCAGCAGCCTCTACGGGCCTAGCGGGGGGAGCGATGAGCAGTTCTTC.

The chain joins TRBV11-2 to TRBJ2-1; D may correspond to TRBD1 or TRBD2 (5 bases each). V was clipped by 0 bases and J by 6 bases, with 18 bases between them. This CDR3 comprises 17 residues. Germline assignment: CDR1 SGHAT and CDR2 FQNNGV. The CDR3 DNA reads TGTGCCAGCAGCTTAGACGACGGCAGGGAGAGGAGCAATGAGCAGTTCTTC. Its translation: CASSLDDGRERSNEQFF.

V is TRBV6-5 and J is TRBJ1-2; 9 nucleotides line up with TRBD1. With V trimmed by 7 bases and J by 10 bases, 7 bases remained unmatched. This CDR3 is built from 12 residues. CDR1 and CDR2 (germline): MNHEY, SVGAGI. The DNA of the CDR3 is TGTGCCAGCACCCGGGACAGGGTTGTCTACACCTTC. This encodes CASTRDRVVYTF.

Comments on this clone: The same CDR3 arises from other DNA sequences in this sample as well. The chain couples TRBV2 to TRBJ2-1, with D uncertain. Germline V gives CDR1 SNHLY, CDR2 FYNNEI. The CDR3 is made up of 11 amino acids. V was pared by 1 base and J by 10 bases, with 5 bases between. CDR3 residues: CASSEGGEQFF. In nucleotides, the CDR3 is TGTGCCAGCAGTGAAGGGGGAGAGCAGTTCTTC.

The chain uses TRBV4-1 and TRBJ2-2; 8 nucleotides match TRBD1. Germline CDR1 and CDR2: MGHRA and YSYEKL. With V trimmed by 4 bases and J by 7 bases, 14 bases remained unmatched. The CDR3 has 17 amino acids. The CDR3 here is CASSLGWTGTHHGELFF. CDR3 DNA: TGCGCCAGCAGCCTGGGCTGGACAGGGACGCACCACGGGGAGCTGTTTTTT.

The chain joins TRBV18 to TRBJ1-3; weak D call: TRBD1 (6 bases). CDR3 length equals 15 residues. Trimming took 4 bases from V and 0 from J, leaving 10 bases between them. Germline CDR1 reads KGHSH; CDR2 reads LQKENI. The CDR3 coding sequence is TGTGCCAGCTCACAGGACAGCGGCTCTGGAAACACCATATATTTT. It encodes CASSQDSGSGNTIYF.

The gene calls are TRBV5-1 and TRBJ2-5; TRBD2 agrees at 8 bases. This CDR3 has 16 amino acids. J lost 1 base, V lost 0 bases, and 5 bases had no gene match. Germline assignment: CDR1 SGHRS and CDR2 YFSETQ. The CDR3 DNA is TGCGCCAGCAGCTTGGAGGGTAGCGGGGTCCAAGAGACCCAGTACTTC. Translated: CASSLEGSGVQETQYF.